The source of this T cell receptor (beta chain) is a study of blood T cells in healthy people across ages. This clonotype was counted a few times. The antigen remains undetermined. Trimming took off 6 bases at V and 11 bases at J, with 7 bases between the two ends. Germline lookup yields CDR1 SQVTM and CDR2 ANQGSEA. The CDR3 length is 8 residues. Healthy Caucasian individuals from Russia aged roughly 6 to 90 served as donors. Extraction yielded at least 5 micrograms of total RNA per sample. Overall study findings and caveats: TCR beta diversity correlated strongly with naive T cell percentage. Across the age range, TCR beta diversity per million T cells fell in a roughly linear way.

Then a second PCR, running about 7 to 11 cycles, was carried out with a sample-barcoded 5' primer and a J-beta primer mix. TCRdb re-called the 5' RACE reads through MiXCR, storing one row per CDR3 protein. The repertoire holds roughly 830,000 distinct CDR3 sequences, with about 62% as singletons. The J gene is TRBJ2-5, the V gene TRBV29-1; no clear D. The source is a man aged 25-45 years in good health. Sequencing was carried out using blood. CDR3 coding DNA: TGCAGCGTCGATGAGCAGTACTTC. Translation: CSVDEQYF. Together with reference TRBV29-1 and TRBJ2-5, the CDR3 gives the full variable domain: SAVISQKPSRDICQRGTSLTIQCQVDSQVTMMFWYRQQPGQSLTLIATANQGSEATYESGFVIDKFPISRPNLTFSTLTVSNMSPEDSSIYLCSVDEQYFGPGTRLLVL.